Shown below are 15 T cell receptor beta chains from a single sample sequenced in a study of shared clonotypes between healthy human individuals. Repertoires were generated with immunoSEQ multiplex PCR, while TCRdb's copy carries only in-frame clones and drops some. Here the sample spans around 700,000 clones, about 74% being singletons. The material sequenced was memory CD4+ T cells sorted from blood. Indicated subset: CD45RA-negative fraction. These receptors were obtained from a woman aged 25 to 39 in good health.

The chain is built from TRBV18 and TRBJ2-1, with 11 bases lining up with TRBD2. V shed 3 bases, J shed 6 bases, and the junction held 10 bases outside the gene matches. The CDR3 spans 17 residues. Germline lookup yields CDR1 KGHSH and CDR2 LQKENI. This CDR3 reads CASSPLTSGIFRNEQFF. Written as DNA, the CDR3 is TGTGCCAGCTCACCCTTGACTAGCGGGATATTCCGCAATGAGCAGTTCTTC.

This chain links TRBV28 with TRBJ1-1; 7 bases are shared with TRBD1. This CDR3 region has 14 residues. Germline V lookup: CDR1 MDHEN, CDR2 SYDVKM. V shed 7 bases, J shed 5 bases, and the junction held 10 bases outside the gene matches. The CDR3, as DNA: TGTGCCAGCAATCAGGGGGGAGTTGAAACTGAAGCTTTCTTT. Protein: CASNQGGVETEAFF.

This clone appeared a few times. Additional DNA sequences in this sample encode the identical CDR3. This CDR3 is CASSPQGDTEAFF. The CDR3 nucleotides read TGTGCCAGCTCACCCCAGGGGGACACTGAAGCTTTCTTT. V usage is TRBV18 and J usage is TRBJ1-1, with TRBD1 matching 7 bases. V trimming: 3 bases; J trimming: 3 bases; junction bases outside the gene matches: 1. The CDR3 covers 13 residues. Per the germline V gene, CDR1 is KGHSH and CDR2 is LQKENI. Filled out from reference TRBV18 and TRBJ1-1, the complete variable domain reads NAGVMQNPRHLVRRRGQEARLRCSPMKGHSHVYWYRQLPEEGLKFMVYLQKENIIDESGMPKERFSAEFPKEGPSILRIQQVVRGDSAAYFCASSPQGDTEAFFGQGTRLTVV.

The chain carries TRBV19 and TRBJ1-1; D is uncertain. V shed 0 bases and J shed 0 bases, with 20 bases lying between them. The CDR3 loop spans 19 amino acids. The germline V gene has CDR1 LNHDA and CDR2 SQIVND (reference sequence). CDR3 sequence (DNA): TGTGCCAGTAGTATAGATCTATTTTCGACGGGCGGTTTGAACACTGAAGCTTTCTTT. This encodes CASSIDLFSTGGLNTEAFF.

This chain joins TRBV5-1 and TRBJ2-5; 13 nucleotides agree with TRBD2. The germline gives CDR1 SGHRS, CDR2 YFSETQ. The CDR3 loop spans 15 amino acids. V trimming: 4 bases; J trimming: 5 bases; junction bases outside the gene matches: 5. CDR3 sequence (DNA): TGCGCCAGCAGCCCACTAGCGGGAGGGGTGGAGACCCAGTACTTC. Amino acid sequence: CASSPLAGGVETQYF.

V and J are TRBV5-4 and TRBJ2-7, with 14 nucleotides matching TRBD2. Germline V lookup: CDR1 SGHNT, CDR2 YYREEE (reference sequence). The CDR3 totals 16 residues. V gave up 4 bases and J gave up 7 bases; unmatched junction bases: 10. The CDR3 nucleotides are TGTGCCAGCAGCGGAGGGACTAGCGGGAGAGTGGGGGAGCAGTACTTC. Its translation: CASSGGTSGRVGEQYF.

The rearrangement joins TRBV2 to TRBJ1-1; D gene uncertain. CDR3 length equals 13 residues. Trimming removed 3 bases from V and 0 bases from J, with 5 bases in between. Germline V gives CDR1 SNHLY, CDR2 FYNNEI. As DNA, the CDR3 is TGTGCCAGCAGTGATCCCTTGAACACTGAAGCTTTCTTT. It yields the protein CASSDPLNTEAFF.

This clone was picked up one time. CDR3 sequence: CASSQDHSPLSYEQYF. In DNA, the CDR3 is TGCGCCAGCAGCCAAGATCACTCCCCCCTTAGCTACGAGCAGTACTTC. The chain employs TRBV4-1 and TRBJ2-7; D gene unclear. Per germline, CDR1 MGHRA and CDR2 YSYEKL. Trimming left V 0 bases short and J 3 bases short, with 15 bases between. This CDR3 is 16 amino acids long.

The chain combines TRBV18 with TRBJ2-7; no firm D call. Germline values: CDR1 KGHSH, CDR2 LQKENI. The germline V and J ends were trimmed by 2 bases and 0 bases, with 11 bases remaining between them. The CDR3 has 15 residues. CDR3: CASSPDFLSSYEQYF. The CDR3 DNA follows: TGTGCCAGCTCACCAGATTTCTTGAGCTCCTACGAGCAGTACTTC. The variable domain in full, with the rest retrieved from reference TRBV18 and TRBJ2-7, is NAGVMQNPRHLVRRRGQEARLRCSPMKGHSHVYWYRQLPEEGLKFMVYLQKENIIDESGMPKERFSAEFPKEGPSILRIQQVVRGDSAAYFCASSPDFLSSYEQYFGPGTRLTVT.

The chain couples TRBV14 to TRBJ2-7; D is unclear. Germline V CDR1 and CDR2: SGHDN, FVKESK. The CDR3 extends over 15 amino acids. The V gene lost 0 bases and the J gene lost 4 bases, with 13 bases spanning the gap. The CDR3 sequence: CASSQDLTSAYEQYF. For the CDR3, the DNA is TGTGCCAGCAGCCAAGATTTAACTTCAGCTTACGAGCAGTACTTC.

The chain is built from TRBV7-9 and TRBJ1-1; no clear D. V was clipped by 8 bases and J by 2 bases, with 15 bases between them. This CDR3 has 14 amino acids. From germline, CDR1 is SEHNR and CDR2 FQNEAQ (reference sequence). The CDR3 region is CASSKLGENTEAFF. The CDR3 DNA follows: TGTGCCAGCTCGAAATTGGGTGAAAACACTGAAGCTTTCTTT.

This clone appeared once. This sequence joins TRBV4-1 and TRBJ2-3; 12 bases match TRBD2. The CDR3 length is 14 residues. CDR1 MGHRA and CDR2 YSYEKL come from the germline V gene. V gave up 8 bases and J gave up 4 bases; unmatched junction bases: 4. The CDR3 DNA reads TGCGCCAGCCGGACTAGCGGGATCTCAGATACGCAGTATTTT. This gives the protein CASRTSGISDTQYF.

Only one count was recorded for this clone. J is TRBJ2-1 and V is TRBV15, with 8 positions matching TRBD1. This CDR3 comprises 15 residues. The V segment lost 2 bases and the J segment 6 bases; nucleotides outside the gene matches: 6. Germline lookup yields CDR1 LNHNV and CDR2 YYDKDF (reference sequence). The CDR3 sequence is CATSRSGTGGNEQFF. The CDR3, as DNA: TGTGCCACCAGCAGATCCGGGACAGGTGGCAATGAGCAGTTCTTC.

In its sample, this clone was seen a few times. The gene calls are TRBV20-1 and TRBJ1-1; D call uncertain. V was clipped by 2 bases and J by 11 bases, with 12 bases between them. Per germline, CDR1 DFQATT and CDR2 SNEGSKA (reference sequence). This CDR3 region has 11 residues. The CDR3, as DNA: TGCAGTGCTAGAAGTCAGAGCGGTGCTTTCTTT. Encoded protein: CSARSQSGAFF.

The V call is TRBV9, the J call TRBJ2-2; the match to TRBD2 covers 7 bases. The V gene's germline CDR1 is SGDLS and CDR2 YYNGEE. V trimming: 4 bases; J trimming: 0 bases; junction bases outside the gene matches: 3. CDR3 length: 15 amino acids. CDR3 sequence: CASSPGLTNTGELFF. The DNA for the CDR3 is TGTGCCAGCAGCCCGGGACTAACGAACACCGGGGAGCTGTTTTTT. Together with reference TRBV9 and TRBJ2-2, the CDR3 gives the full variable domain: DSGVTQTPKHLITATGQRVTLRCSPRSGDLSVYWYQQSLDQGLQFLIQYYNGEERAKGNILERFSAQQFPDLHSELNLSSLELGDSALYFCASSPGLTNTGELFFGEGSRLTVL.